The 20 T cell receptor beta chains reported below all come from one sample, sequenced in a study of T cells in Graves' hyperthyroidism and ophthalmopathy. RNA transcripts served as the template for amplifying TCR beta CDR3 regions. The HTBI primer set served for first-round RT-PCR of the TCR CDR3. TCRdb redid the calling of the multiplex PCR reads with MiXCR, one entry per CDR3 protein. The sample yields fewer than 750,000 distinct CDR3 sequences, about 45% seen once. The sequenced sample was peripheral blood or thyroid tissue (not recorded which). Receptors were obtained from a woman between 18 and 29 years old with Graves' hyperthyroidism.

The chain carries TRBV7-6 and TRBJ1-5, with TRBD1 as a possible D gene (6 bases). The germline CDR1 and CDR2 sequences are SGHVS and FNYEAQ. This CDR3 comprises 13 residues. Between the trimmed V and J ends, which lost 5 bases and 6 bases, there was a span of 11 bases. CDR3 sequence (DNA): TGTGCCAGCAGCAGGGGGGCCTCTCAGCCCCAGCATTTT. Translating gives CASSRGASQPQHF.

The CDR3 DNA is TGCAGTGCTAGAGATCATGGCAGGGTAGGAGAGACCCAGTACTTC. As protein: CSARDHGRVGETQYF. J is TRBJ2-5 and V is TRBV20-1; tentative D call: TRBD1 (5 bases). Deletions cut 0 bases from V and 4 bases from J, with 15 bases between. The CDR3 loop spans 15 amino acids. The germline gives CDR1 DFQATT, CDR2 SNEGSKA (reference sequence).

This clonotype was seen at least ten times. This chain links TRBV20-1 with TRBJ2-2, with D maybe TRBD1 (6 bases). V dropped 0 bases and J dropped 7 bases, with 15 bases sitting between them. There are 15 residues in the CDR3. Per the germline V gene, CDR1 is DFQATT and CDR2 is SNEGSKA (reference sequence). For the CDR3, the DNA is TGCAGTGCTAGAGATTCCTGGACAGCCGACGGGGAGCTGTTTTTT. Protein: CSARDSWTADGELFF.

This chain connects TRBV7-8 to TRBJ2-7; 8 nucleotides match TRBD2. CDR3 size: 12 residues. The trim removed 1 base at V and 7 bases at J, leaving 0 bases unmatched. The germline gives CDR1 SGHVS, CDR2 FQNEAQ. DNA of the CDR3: TGTGCCAGCAGCTTAGGACTAGCGGAGCAGTACTTC. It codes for CASSLGLAEQYF.

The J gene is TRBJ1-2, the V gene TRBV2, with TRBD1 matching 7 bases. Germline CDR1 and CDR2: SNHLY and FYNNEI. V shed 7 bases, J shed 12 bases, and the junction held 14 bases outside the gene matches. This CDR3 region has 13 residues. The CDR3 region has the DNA TGTGCCAGCAACCTACAGGGGAATGCTGGAAACACCTTC. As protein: CASNLQGNAGNTF.

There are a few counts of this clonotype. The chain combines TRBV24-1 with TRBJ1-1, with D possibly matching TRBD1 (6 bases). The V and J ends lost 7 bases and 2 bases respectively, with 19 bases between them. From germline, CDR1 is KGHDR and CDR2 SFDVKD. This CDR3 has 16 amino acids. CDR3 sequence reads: CATSSLDRGGNTEAFF. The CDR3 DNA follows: TGTGCCACCAGCTCCCTTGACCGGGGGGGCAACACTGAAGCTTTCTTT.

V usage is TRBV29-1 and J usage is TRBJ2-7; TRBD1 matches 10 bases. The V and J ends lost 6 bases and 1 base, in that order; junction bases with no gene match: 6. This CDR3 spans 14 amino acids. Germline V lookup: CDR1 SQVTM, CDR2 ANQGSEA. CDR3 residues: CSVIGTGDSYEQYF. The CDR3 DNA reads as TGCAGCGTCATCGGGACAGGGGATTCCTACGAGCAGTACTTC.

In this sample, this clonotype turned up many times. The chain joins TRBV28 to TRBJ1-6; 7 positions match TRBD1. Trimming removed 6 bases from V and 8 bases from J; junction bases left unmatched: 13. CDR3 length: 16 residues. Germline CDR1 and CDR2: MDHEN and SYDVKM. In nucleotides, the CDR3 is TGTGCCAGCAGGCTAGGCACGACAGGGTTACATTCACCCCTCCACTTT. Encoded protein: CASRLGTTGLHSPLHF.

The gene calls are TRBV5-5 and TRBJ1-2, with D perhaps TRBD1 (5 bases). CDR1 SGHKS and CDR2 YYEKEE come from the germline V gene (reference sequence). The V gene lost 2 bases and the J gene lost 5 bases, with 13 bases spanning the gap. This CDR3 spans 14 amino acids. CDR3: CASSFPGLLYGYTF. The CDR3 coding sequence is TGTGCCAGCAGCTTCCCGGGACTGTTATATGGCTACACCTTC.

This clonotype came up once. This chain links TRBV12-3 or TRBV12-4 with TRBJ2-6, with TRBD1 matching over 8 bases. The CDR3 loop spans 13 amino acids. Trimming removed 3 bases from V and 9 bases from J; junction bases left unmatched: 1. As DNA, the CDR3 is TGTGCCAGCAGTTTGGGACAGGTCAACGTCCTGACTTTC. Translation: CASSLGQVNVLTF.

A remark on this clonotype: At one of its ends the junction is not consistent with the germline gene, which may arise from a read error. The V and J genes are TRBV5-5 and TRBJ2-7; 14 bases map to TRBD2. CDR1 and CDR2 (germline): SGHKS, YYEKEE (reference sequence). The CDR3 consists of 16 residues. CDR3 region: CASSGRLAGGVYEQYF. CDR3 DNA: TGCGCCAGCAGCGGGAGACTAGCGGGAGGGGTCTACGAGCAGTACTTC.

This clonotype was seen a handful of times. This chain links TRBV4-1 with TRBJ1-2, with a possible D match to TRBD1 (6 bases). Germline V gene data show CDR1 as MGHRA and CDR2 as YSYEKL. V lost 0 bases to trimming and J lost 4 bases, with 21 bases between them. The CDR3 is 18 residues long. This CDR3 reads CASSQDPGTDSLFYGYTF. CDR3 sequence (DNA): TGCGCCAGCAGCCAAGATCCCGGGACGGACAGTCTCTTCTATGGCTACACCTTC.

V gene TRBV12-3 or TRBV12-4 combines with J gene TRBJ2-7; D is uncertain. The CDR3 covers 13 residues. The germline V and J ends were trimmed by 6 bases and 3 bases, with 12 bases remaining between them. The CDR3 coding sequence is TGTGCCAGCAGCCTCCGGACCTACTACGAGCAGTACTTC. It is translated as CASSLRTYYEQYF.

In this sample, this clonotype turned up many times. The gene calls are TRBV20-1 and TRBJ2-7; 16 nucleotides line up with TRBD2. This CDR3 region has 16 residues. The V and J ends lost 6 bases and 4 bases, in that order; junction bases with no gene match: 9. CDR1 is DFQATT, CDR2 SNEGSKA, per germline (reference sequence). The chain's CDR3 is CSATGTSGRARYEQYF. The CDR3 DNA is TGCAGTGCAACCGGGACTAGCGGGAGGGCCCGGTACGAGCAGTACTTC.

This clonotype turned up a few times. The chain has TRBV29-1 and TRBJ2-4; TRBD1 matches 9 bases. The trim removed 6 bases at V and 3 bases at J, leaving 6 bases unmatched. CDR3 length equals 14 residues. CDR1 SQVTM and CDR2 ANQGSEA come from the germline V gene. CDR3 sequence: CSVRDRVVKNIQYF. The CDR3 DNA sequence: TGCAGCGTGAGGGACAGGGTGGTCAAAAACATTCAGTACTTC.

CDR3 DNA: TGCAGTGCTCCACAGGGGGAGATTAAGGAGCCCCAGCATTTT. This translates into CSAPQGEIKEPQHF. The rearrangement joins TRBV20-1 to TRBJ1-5; 8 nucleotides agree with TRBD1. From germline, CDR1 is DFQATT and CDR2 SNEGSKA (reference sequence). Losses at the gene ends were 5 bases for V and 8 bases for J; bases not matched to a gene: 11. This CDR3 region has 14 residues.

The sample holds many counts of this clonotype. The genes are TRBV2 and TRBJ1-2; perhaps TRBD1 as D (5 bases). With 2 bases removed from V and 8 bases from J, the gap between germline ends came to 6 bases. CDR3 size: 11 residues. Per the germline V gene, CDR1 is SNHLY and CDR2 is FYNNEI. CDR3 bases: TGTGCCAGCAGTGAACGGGGCGGCTACACCTTC. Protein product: CASSERGGYTF.

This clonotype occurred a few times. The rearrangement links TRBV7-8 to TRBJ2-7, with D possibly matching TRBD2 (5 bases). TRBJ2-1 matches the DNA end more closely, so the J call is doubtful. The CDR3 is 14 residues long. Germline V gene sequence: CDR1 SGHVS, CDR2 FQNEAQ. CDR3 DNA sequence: TGTGCCAGCAGCCCGAGGGCGTGGGGCAATGAGCAGTTCTTC. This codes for CASSPRAWGNEQFF.

The CDR3 nucleotides read TGTGCCAGCAGTGATAGGACAGGGGTAAGGAATACGCAGTATTTT. Encoded protein: CASSDRTGVRNTQYF. V is TRBV2 and J is TRBJ2-3; 9 bases agree with TRBD1. Trimming cost V 3 bases and J 7 bases; bases outside gene matches: 8. This CDR3 has 15 amino acids. Germline values: CDR1 SNHLY, CDR2 FYNNEI.

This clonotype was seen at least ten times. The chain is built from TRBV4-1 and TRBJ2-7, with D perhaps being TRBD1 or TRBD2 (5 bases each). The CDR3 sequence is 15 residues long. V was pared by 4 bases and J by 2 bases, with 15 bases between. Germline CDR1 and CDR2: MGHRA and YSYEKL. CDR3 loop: CASSRLGVSPYEQYF. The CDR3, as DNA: TGCGCCAGCAGCCGCCTGGGGGTATCACCCTACGAGCAGTACTTC.